This TCR beta chain originates from a study of blood T cell repertoires in COVID-19. This CDR3 is 13 amino acids long. Germline CDR1 is KGHSH and CDR2 is LQKENI. V lost 3 bases and J 5 bases, leaving 8 bases between the germline ends. Seattle patients were enrolled during active infection and followed longitudinally. Profiling relied on immunoSEQ multiplex PCR, and the TCRdb table lists in-frame clones only, not all of them. This table has some 360,000 clones, over 75% appearing once. In the case of this clone: Other DNA sequences in this sample translate to the same CDR3.

This receptor was taken from a woman aged 60-75 years with COVID-19, enrolled during active disease. The material sequenced was peripheral blood. The gene calls are TRBV18 and TRBJ1-5; TRBD1 is a possible D gene (6 bases). The CDR3 DNA is TGTGCCAGCTCACCGGGGGCGGATCAGCCCCAGCATTTT. Amino acid sequence: CASSPGADQPQHF.